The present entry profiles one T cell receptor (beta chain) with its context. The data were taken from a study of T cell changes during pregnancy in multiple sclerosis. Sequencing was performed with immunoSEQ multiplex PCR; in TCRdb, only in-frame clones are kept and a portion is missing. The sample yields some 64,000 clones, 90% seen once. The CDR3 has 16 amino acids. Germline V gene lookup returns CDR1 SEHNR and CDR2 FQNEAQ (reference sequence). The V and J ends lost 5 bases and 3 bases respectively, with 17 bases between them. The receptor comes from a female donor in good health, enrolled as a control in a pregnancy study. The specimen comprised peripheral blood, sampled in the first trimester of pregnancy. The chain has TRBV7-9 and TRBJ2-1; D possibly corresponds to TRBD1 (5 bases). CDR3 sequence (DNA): TGTGCCAGCAGCAAAGGTGGCCTAGGGGTCTACAATGAGCAGTTCTTC. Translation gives CASSKGGLGVYNEQFF.